The clone carrying this TCR beta chain was observed many times. Trimming removed 4 bases from V and 6 bases from J; junction bases left unmatched: 13. From germline, CDR1 is SGHDT and CDR2 YYEEEE. The CDR3 spans 15 residues. Unique molecular identifiers were used in preparing the TCRbeta library. Each CDR3 protein is one row after TCRdb ran MiXCR on the PCR reads. There are some 300,000 distinct CDR3 sequences in the sample; around 10% occur only once, and 7.5% lies in the top ten. These data originate in a study of T-cell reconstitution after alpha-beta-depleted transplantation in children. The sequences come from PBMCs, collected before TCRalphabeta/CD19-depleted stem cell transplant. This sequence joins TRBV5-6 and TRBJ2-7, with 7 bases identical to TRBD2. This TCR came from a boy in the first two years of life with acute myeloid leukemia, due to receive a stem cell transplant. The CDR3 here is CASSPVPGRTSEQYF. For the CDR3, the DNA is TGTGCCAGCAGCCCCGTTCCGGGAAGGACTAGCGAGCAGTACTTC. Full variable domain (remainder filled in from reference TRBV5-6 and TRBJ2-7): DAGVTQSPTHLIKTRGQQVTLRCSPKSGHDTVSWYQQALGQGPQFIFQYYEEEERQRGNFPDRFSGHQFPNYSSELNVNALLLGDSALYLCASSPVPGRTSEQYFGPGTRLTVT.